This T cell receptor beta chain was identified in a study of blood T cell repertoires in COVID-19 (TCRdb year 2020). Broadly, across the study: Collaborator samples came from the United States, Italy and Spain and covered acute and convalescent phases of COVID-19. The prospective study material was composed of cDNA or gDNA derived from T cells, B-cell-depleted T cells, or PBMCs. Subjects who had been exposed to COVID-19, were actively infected with it, or had recovered from it provided the deeply sampled blood TCRbeta repertoires that made up the dataset. The repertoires were released in a freely available public database meant as a resource for research on the immune response to SARS-CoV-2. The samples were drawn from two sources: the first 160 participants of the ongoing ImmuneRACE study, and 1,200 or so subjects contributed by 6 global collaborators. Sample metadata almost always included a de-identified subject ID, COVID-19 status, age in years and sex. Where available, HLA class I and class II types were taken from metadata supplied by the sample provider and were not determined by assay-based typing.

TCRbeta CDR3 regions were amplified from genomic DNA using the immunoSEQ Assay, a bias-controlled multiplex PCR. The original pipeline was this. The number of nucleated cells in each sample was estimated by amplification of reference gene primers within the assay. To quantify the absolute abundance of each unique TCRbeta CDR3 rearrangement, sequence reads were collapsed and filtered. For each sample, productive Simpson clonality was calculated as the square root of Simpson's diversity index across productive rearrangements. What TCRdb holds here is the immuneACCESS table cut down to in-frame rearrangements. Part of the clones is not present; checked against another copy, under half of the missing clones reflect an unresolved V gene, and the others are unexplained. V and J calls and clone size come straight from that table; D and trimming were deduced from the DNA. For this sample there are approximately 170,000 clones; roughly nine tenths appear just once. The top ten clones comprise about 10% of the sample.

At one collaborating source in Seattle, patients were enrolled during active infection and were followed longitudinally through the course of disease. The collaborating institutions used their own protocols to collect whole blood in K2EDTA tubes. For TCRbeta analysis, collaborators shipped samples as frozen whole blood, isolated PBMCs, or DNA extracted from either of those sample types. The germline V and J ends show losses of 3 bases and 5 bases respectively, and no gene match explains 2 bases of the junction. CDR1 and CDR2 are drawn from the germline V gene: MNHNS, SASEGT. Reading from cysteine to phenylalanine, the CDR3 counts 14 amino acids. Just the 42-base CDR3 DNA is kept, in frame starting at base 1. Details on this clone: Its antigen is currently not known. Base qualities were left out, and no much larger clone turns up one base away.

The research as a whole found: The quantity of clinical and demographic metadata differed by source and by participant and was supplied without curation.

This clonotype was sampled from a woman aged 60-75 years with COVID-19, enrolled during active disease. The source material was peripheral blood. Recombination joined TRBV6-1 with TRBJ2-1, with 9 central nucleotides matching TRBD2. The CDR3 loop reads CASSEASGNNEQFF. At the DNA level, the sequence is TGTGCCAGCAGTGAGGCTAGCGGGAACAATGAGCAGTTCTTC.